This is a list of T cell receptor beta chains from one sample in a study of tumor-infiltrating lymphocytes in primary liver carcinoma. TCRdb processed the multiplex PCR reads anew with MiXCR; each CDR3 protein has one entry. The sample yields fewer than 350,000 distinct CDR3 sequences, 65% seen once. Specimen: peripheral blood. These receptors came from a middle-aged man with primary liver carcinoma and hepatitis B virus infection. CDR3s include the opening cysteine and the closing phenylalanine or tryptophan. A D gene is named only where the DNA matches it firmly. Size tells how often a clone was seen (once, few, many) or the class of an expanded clone, and some rows leave it out.

j_call clone_size v_call d_call cdr3_nt cdr3_aa
TRBJ2-1 many TRBV5-1 TRBD2 TGCGCCAGCAGCTCACGACTAGCGGGAGGGAGTGAGCAGTTCTTC CASSSRLAGGSEQFF
TRBJ1-2 NA TRBV7-9 TRBD1 TGTGCCAGCAGCTTTGACAGGGAATATGGCTACACCTTC CASSFDREYGYTF
TRBJ2-7 NA TRBV6-1 TRBD1 TGTGCCAGCAGAATTAGGACAGGGGGCCTTGAGCAGTACTTC CASRIRTGGLEQYF
TRBJ2-1 once TRBV11-1 TRBD2 TGTGCCGGCAGCTCTACTAGCGGGATTGAGCAGTTCTTC CAGSSTSGIEQFF
TRBJ1-3 few TRBV5-5 NA TGTGCCAGCAGCTTGTATAAGTCTTCAGGAAACACCATATATTTT CASSLYKSSGNTIYF
TRBJ1-5 NA TRBV28 TRBD1 TGTGCCAGCTGTCTCGGACAGGGGGGGTCCCGGCCCCAGCATTTT CASCLGQGGSRPQHF
TRBJ2-2 NA TRBV5-1 NA TGCGCCAGCGCGGGAATGGGCACCGGGGAGCTGTTTTTT CASAGMGTGELFF
TRBJ2-3 NA TRBV7-8 NA TGTGCCAGCAGCTTAGGAGGTTACAGAAACACAGATACGCAGTATTTT CASSLGGYRNTDTQYF
TRBJ2-1 few TRBV5-4 NA TGTGCCAGCAGCCCGTCTGTCAGGGAGTCCGAAGATGAGCAGTTCTTC CASSPSVRESEDEQFF
TRBJ2-7 NA TRBV11-2 NA TGTGCCAGCAGCTCCCGGGTCGACTGCGAGCAGTACTTC CASSSRVDCEQYF
TRBJ2-5 NA TRBV6-1 NA TGTGCCAGCAGGGAGGGGGGTAGCGGGACCCAGTACTTC CASREGGSGTQYF
TRBJ1-1 NA TRBV6-6 TRBD1 TGTGCCAGCAGTTACCTCGGCAGGGGGTCCACTGAAGCTTCCTTT CASSYLGRGSTEASF
TRBJ2-2 NA TRBV5-5 NA TGTGCCAGCAGCTACAGGCTTCACACCGGGGAGCTGTTTTTT CASSYRLHTGELFF
TRBJ2-7 many TRBV10-1 NA TGCGCCAGCAGTGAGTGGCGGGGCCCCAGGGTTCACGAGCAGTACTTC CASSEWRGPRVHEQYF
TRBJ2-7 many TRBV29-1 TRBD2 TGCAGCGTTGAAGGGGCGGGAGACTACTACGAGCAGTACTTC CSVEGAGDYYEQYF
TRBJ1-1 NA TRBV4-3 NA TGCGCCAGCAGCCAAACACAGGGTGGGTCCACGGAAGCTTTCTTT CASSQTQGGSTEAFF
TRBJ1-1 NA TRBV11-3 NA TGTGCCAGCAGCACTTCTCCAGGGCTGCGAACTGAAGCTTTCTTT CASSTSPGLRTEAFF
TRBJ2-1 NA TRBV4-3 NA TGCGCCAGCAGCCAAGATTGGGCGGGGAGTTACTATGAGCAGTTCTTC CASSQDWAGSYYEQFF
TRBJ2-7 NA TRBV28 TRBD1 TGTGCCAGCGGTTTGCCGACAGGGGGTCGATACGAGCAGTACTTC CASGLPTGGRYEQYF
TRBJ2-5 NA TRBV21-1 NA TGTGCCAGCAGCAAAGTGACTAGCGGGAGGGCGTACCAAGAGACCCAGTACTTC CASSKVTSGRAYQETQYF
TRBJ2-1 NA TRBV11-2 NA TGTGTCAGCAGCCCTAGGGGGGAATCCTACAGAGAGCAGTTCTTC CVSSPRGESYREQFF
TRBJ1-5 NA TRBV14 NA TGTGCCAGCAGCCAAGCCTGGGAGGGCAATCAGCCCCAGCATTTT CASSQAWEGNQPQHF
TRBJ2-7 many TRBV29-1 NA TGCAGCGTCGAACTTACGGGCGAGCAGTACTTC CSVELTGEQYF
TRBJ2-7 NA TRBV29-1 TRBD1 TGCAGTGTCCTTAGACTCCGGGACAGGGCCTACGAGCAGTACTTC CSVLRLRDRAYEQYF
TRBJ2-5 once TRBV11-2 NA TGTGCCAGCAGCTTAATCTGGGTGGCAAAAGAGAGCCAGTACTTC CASSLIWVAKESQYF
TRBJ1-2 NA TRBV12-3/TRBV12-4 NA TGTGCCAGCAGTTTTATGGGTTCAGCCTATGGCTATACCTTC CASSFMGSAYGYTF
TRBJ2-5 NA TRBV7-9 TRBD1 TGTGCCAGCAGTCATAACGGACAGGGAGGGACCCAGTACTTC CASSHNGQGGTQYF
TRBJ2-7 NA TRBV27 NA TGTGCCAGCGGTCCGATGGACATCTCTGCTGGGGAGCAGTACTTC CASGPMDISAGEQYF
TRBJ2-5 NA TRBV14 NA TGTGCCAGCAGCCAAGCGTCGGGGGTGCAGACCCAGTACTTC CASSQASGVQTQYF
TRBJ2-7 many TRBV6-2/TRBV6-3 TRBD2 TGTGCCAGCAGATCCGGGACTAGCGACGAGCAGTACTTC CASRSGTSDEQYF
TRBJ1-4 many TRBV5-5 NA TGTGCCAGCAGCTACGACTACCGGGACAACACAAGGGGTGAAAAACTGTTTTTT CASSYDYRDNTRGEKLFF
TRBJ2-3 many TRBV6-5 TRBD1 TGTGCCAGCGCCCACAGGGGATGGAGCACAGATACGCAGTATTTT CASAHRGWSTDTQYF
TRBJ2-5 NA TRBV11-2 NA TGTGTCAACAACTTAGAAGGCCAAGAGACCCAGTACTTC CVNNLEGQETQYF
TRBJ2-3 NA TRBV11-2 NA TGTGCCAGCAGGGGCTTAGGGGGAGAGAGGACAGATGCGCGGTATTTT CASRGLGGERTDARYF
TRBJ2-1 NA TRBV5-1 TRBD2 TGCGCCAGCAGCTGGCGGGAGGGTTACAATGAGCAGTTCTTC CASSWREGYNEQFF
TRBJ1-5 NA TRBV28 TRBD1 TGTGCCAGCAAGTCGGGACAGAATAGCAATCAGCCCCAGCATTTT CASKSGQNSNQPQHF
TRBJ1-4 NA TRBV5-4 NA TGTGCCAGCAGCTTTGGAGGGAGGATCGAAAAACTGTTTTTT CASSFGGRIEKLFF
TRBJ2-1 NA TRBV4-1 TRBD1 TGCGCCAGCAGCCCCCGGGACAGTACCTACAATGAGGAGTTCTTC CASSPRDSTYNEEFF
TRBJ2-1 NA TRBV6-5 TRBD1 TGTGCCAGCAGTGAGGACAGGGTGGTCAATGAGCAGTTCTTC CASSEDRVVNEQFF
TRBJ2-7 many TRBV5-6 NA TGTGCCAGCAGCTTGCAGAACTACGAGCAGTACTTC CASSLQNYEQYF
TRBJ2-2 few TRBV6-5 NA TGTGCCAGCAGTTCCCCCCGGGACCCGAACACCGGGGAGCTGTTTTTT CASSSPRDPNTGELFF
TRBJ2-3 NA TRBV6-1 TRBD2 TGTGTTTCGAGCCCTAGCGGGAGTTATACGCAGTATTTT CVSSPSGSYTQYF
TRBJ1-4 few TRBV10-3 NA TGTGCCATCAGTGAGTCAGGGACAACTAATGAAAAACTGTTTTTT CAISESGTTNEKLFF
TRBJ2-1 few TRBV5-1 NA TGCGCCAGCAGCTTGCTCCGGATCGAAGAGCAGTTCTTC CASSLLRIEEQFF
TRBJ2-3 NA TRBV6-5 TRBD1 TGTGCCAGGGGACAGGGCACCAATACGCAGTATTTT CARGQGTNTQYF